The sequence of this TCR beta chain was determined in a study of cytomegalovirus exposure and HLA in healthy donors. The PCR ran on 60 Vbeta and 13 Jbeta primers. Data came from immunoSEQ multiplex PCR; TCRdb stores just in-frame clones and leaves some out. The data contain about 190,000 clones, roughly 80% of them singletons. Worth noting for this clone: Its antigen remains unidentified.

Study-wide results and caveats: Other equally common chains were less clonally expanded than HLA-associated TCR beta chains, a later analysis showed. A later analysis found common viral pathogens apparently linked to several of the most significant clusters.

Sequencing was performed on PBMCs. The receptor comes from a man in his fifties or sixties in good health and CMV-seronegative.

In DNA, the CDR3 is TGTGCCAGCACCAAAACAGGGTCCGATGAAAAACTGTTTTTT. Its translation: CASTKTGSDEKLFF. The chain couples TRBV5-8 to TRBJ1-4; maybe TRBD1 (6 bases). CDR1 is SGHTS, CDR2 YDEGEE, per germline. V was trimmed by 6 bases and J by 6 bases, leaving 15 bases between them. This CDR3 contains 14 residues. Together with reference TRBV5-8 and TRBJ1-4, the CDR3 gives the full variable domain: EAGVTQSPTHLIKTRGQQATLRCSPISGHTSVYWYQQALGLGLQFLLWYDEGEERNRGNFPPRFSGRQFPNYSSELNVNALELEDSALYLCASTKTGSDEKLFFGSGTQLSVL.